The text below deals with one T cell receptor (beta chain). Its antigen is still unknown. The CDR3 has 16 residues. Looked up from germline, CDR1 is SNHLY and CDR2 is FYNNEI. The V gene lost 3 bases and the J gene lost 2 bases, with 14 bases spanning the gap. Amplification of TCR alpha and beta CDR3 regions from RNA used iRepertoire nested multiplex PCR. Input was 100-400 ng of tissue mRNA or PBMC total RNA. Each CDR3 protein is one row after TCRdb ran MiXCR on the multiplex PCR reads. Among about 410,000 distinct CDR3 sequences listed, approximately 42% were seen once. These data come from a study of glioma-infiltrating T cells. Study observations and caveats: Non-neoplastic patients had below-expected tissue-blood divergence, while all gliomas exceeded expectation. Signature shared blood CDR3 motifs were enriched in low-divergence and depleted in high-divergence patients. Only very few CDR3 sequences appeared in both tissue and blood.

The receptor was derived from a human donor with low-grade glioma or glioblastoma, undergoing nonglioma brain surgery, or in good health (not recorded which). This chain uses TRBV2 with TRBJ1-5, with D possibly TRBD1 on 5 matching bases. The specimen sequenced was glioma tissue, nonneoplastic brain tissue, or PBMCs (not recorded which). The CDR3 DNA reads as TGTGCCAGCAGTGAGGACACCACCATACGCAATCAGCCCCAGCATTTT. It translates to CASSEDTTIRNQPQHF. The variable domain in full, with the rest retrieved from reference TRBV2 and TRBJ1-5, is EPEVTQTPSHQVTQMGQEVILRCVPISNHLYFYWYRQILGQKVEFLVSFYNNEISEKSEIFDDQFSVERPDGSNFTLKIRSTKLEDSAMYFCASSEDTTIRNQPQHFGDGTRLSIL.